This entry lists 18 T cell receptor beta chains sequenced from one sample in a study of T cell responses to AZD1222 COVID-19 vaccine. The method was immunoSEQ multiplex PCR; TCRdb's version includes in-frame clones alone and lacks a portion of them. The sample records tens of thousands of clones, approximately 85% being singletons. The sample in question was peripheral blood, obtained 28 days after the second AZD1222 dose. All receptors come from an adult who received the AZD1222 COVID-19 vaccine.

The sample holds a few counts of this clone. V gene TRBV5-4 combines with J gene TRBJ1-2, with D unclear. The CDR3 has 12 amino acids. Germline CDR1 is SGHNT and CDR2 is YYREEE (reference sequence). Trimming removed 3 bases at V and 8 bases at J, with 11 bases between. CDR3 amino acids: CASSSDGLGYTF. CDR3 DNA sequence: TGTGCCAGCAGCTCGGACGGGTTGGGCTACACCTTC.

The chain couples TRBV6-6 to TRBJ2-5; D unclear. Trimming stripped 0 bases from V and 1 base from J, with 6 bases between. CDR1 MNHNY and CDR2 SVGAGI come from the germline V gene (reference sequence). CDR3 length equals 14 residues. The CDR3 spells CASSYSSVQETQYF. DNA for the CDR3: TGTGCCAGCAGTTACTCGTCGGTCCAAGAGACCCAGTACTTC.

This clone has a single count. The chain carries TRBV7-8 and TRBJ2-2; the D gene is possibly TRBD2 (6 bases). V was clipped by 4 bases and J by 3 bases, with 18 bases between them. This CDR3 spans 17 amino acids. Looked up from germline, CDR1 is SGHVS and CDR2 is FQNEAQ. Here the CDR3 reads CASSSKRPWGDTGELFF. DNA of the CDR3: TGTGCCAGCAGCTCAAAGCGCCCCTGGGGGGACACCGGGGAGCTGTTTTTT. Together with reference TRBV7-8 and TRBJ2-2, the CDR3 gives the full variable domain: GAGVSQSPRYKVAKRGQDVALRCDPISGHVSLFWYQQALGQGPEFLTYFQNEAQLDKSGLPSDRFFAERPEGSVSTLKIQRTQQEDSAVYLCASSSKRPWGDTGELFFGEGSRLTVL.

In this sample, this clone turned up many times. The chain is built from TRBV4-3 and TRBJ1-1; D is uncertain. The CDR3 loop spans 15 amino acids. The germline gives CDR1 LGHNA, CDR2 YSLEER. The V end was cut by 0 bases, the J end by 4 bases, with 12 bases between. The CDR3 DNA reads TGCGCCAGCAGCCAAGAATTTAGCAGTTTCACTGAAGCTTTCTTT. This gives the protein CASSQEFSSFTEAFF.

The chain couples TRBV15 to TRBJ1-2; D is uncertain. V lost 3 bases to trimming and J lost 3 bases, with 5 bases between them. Germline V gene data show CDR1 as LNHNV and CDR2 as YYDKDF (reference sequence). The CDR3 runs 12 residues. CDR3 sequence reads: CATSRDHYGYTF. CDR3 sequence (DNA): TGTGCCACCAGCAGGGATCACTATGGCTACACCTTC.

This chain links TRBV20-1 with TRBJ1-2; unclear D gene. The germline CDR1 and CDR2 sequences are DFQATT and SNEGSKA (reference sequence). Trimming shortened V by 3 bases and J by 5 bases, and 7 bases separated the two germline ends. This CDR3 comprises 11 residues. CDR3 residues: CSARQSYGYTF. Here the CDR3 DNA reads TGCAGTGCTAGGCAGAGTTATGGCTACACCTTC.

This clone was seen more than once but under ten times. This chain connects TRBV25-1 to TRBJ2-7, with 9 bases matching TRBD1. The V gene end was trimmed by 4 bases and the J gene end by 2 bases; junction bases not matched to a gene: 3. Germline values: CDR1 MGHDK, CDR2 SYGVNS. CDR3 size: 14 residues. The CDR3: CASSGTGETYEQYF. CDR3 DNA sequence: TGTGCCAGCAGTGGGACAGGGGAAACCTACGAGCAGTACTTC.

This chain joins TRBV30 and TRBJ1-2; D unresolved. CDR3 length equals 11 residues. Deletions cut 4 bases from V and 2 bases from J, with 5 bases between. The germline CDR1 and CDR2 sequences are GTSNPN and SVGIG (reference sequence). The CDR3 region is CAWTQNYGYTF. In DNA form, the CDR3 reads TGTGCCTGGACTCAAAACTATGGCTACACCTTC.

This chain joins TRBV5-1 and TRBJ1-1, with D hard to call. CDR1 is SGHRS, CDR2 YFSETQ, per germline. V was clipped by 0 bases and J by 0 bases, with 6 bases between them. This CDR3 has 14 amino acids. CDR3 amino acids: CASSLVGVNTEAFF. The CDR3 DNA sequence: TGCGCCAGCAGCTTGGTCGGTGTGAACACTGAAGCTTTCTTT.

The chain links TRBV2 to TRBJ1-5; 9 bases align to TRBD1. CDR3 length equals 15 residues. The germline gives CDR1 SNHLY, CDR2 FYNNEI. Trimming took 6 bases from V and 0 from J; bases not matched to a gene: 3. CDR3 sequence reads: CASSATGGSNQPQHF. The CDR3 nucleotides read TGTGCCAGCAGCGCGACAGGGGGTAGCAATCAGCCCCAGCATTTT.

The rearrangement joins TRBV4-3 to TRBJ1-4; tentative D call: TRBD1 (5 bases). There are 16 residues in the CDR3. Germline CDR1 and CDR2: LGHNA and YSLEER. The V end lost 0 bases, the J end lost 3 bases, and 11 bases lay between the germline ends. This CDR3 is CASSQDRRQPNEKLFF. CDR3 DNA: TGCGCCAGCAGCCAAGATAGGAGACAGCCTAATGAAAAACTGTTTTTT.

V usage is TRBV2 and J usage is TRBJ1-6; maybe TRBD1 (5 bases). Germline CDR1 and CDR2: SNHLY and FYNNEI. This CDR3 region has 14 residues. Trimming stripped 9 bases from V and 6 bases from J, with 15 bases between. The CDR3 spells CASIINRGNSPLHF. The CDR3 bases are TGTGCCAGTATAATTAATAGGGGTAATTCACCCCTCCACTTT.

The rearrangement joins TRBV28 to TRBJ2-7; weak D call: TRBD2 (6 bases). Germline V CDR1 and CDR2: MDHEN, SYDVKM. The CDR3 runs 11 residues. Trimming pared 5 bases from V and 12 bases from J, leaving 14 bases between. CDR3: CASSVGTLRYF. The DNA for the CDR3 is TGTGCCAGCAGTGTCGGGACTCTCCGGTACTTC.

The chain links TRBV19 to TRBJ1-4, with D possibly being TRBD1 (5 bases). Germline CDR1 reads LNHDA; CDR2 reads SQIVND (reference sequence). The CDR3 extends over 14 amino acids. The V and J ends lost 0 bases and 8 bases respectively, with 10 bases between them. The CDR3 reads CASSIDRGREKLFF. DNA of the CDR3: TGTGCCAGTAGTATAGATCGGGGACGGGAAAAACTGTTTTTT.

The V call is TRBV5-4, the J call TRBJ2-7; either TRBD1 or TRBD2 may fit D (5 bases each). The CDR3 consists of 13 residues. The V end lost 7 bases, the J end lost 0 bases, and 11 bases lay between the germline ends. Germline V gene lookup returns CDR1 SGHNT and CDR2 YYREEE (reference sequence). The CDR3 is CASGREYSYEQYF. CDR3 DNA sequence: TGTGCCAGCGGCAGGGAGTACTCCTACGAGCAGTACTTC.

The chain has TRBV24-1 and TRBJ1-1; D not certain. The CDR3 has 12 residues. Germline-derived CDR1 and CDR2 are KGHDR and SFDVKD. V was shortened by 5 bases and J by 7 bases, with 10 bases between the two germline ends. The CDR3 region is CATSAEWGEAFF. The CDR3 DNA reads as TGTGCCACCAGTGCAGAATGGGGTGAAGCTTTCTTT.

The CDR3 DNA reads TGTGCTAGTGGTTTAGGTCAGGCTAATGAAAAACTGTTTTTT. Protein: CASGLGQANEKLFF. The chain carries TRBV12-5 and TRBJ1-4, with D unresolved. Trimming took off 3 bases at V and 3 bases at J, with 8 bases between the two ends. Looked up from germline, CDR1 is LGHNT and CDR2 is FRNRAP. The CDR3 consists of 14 residues.

This clone has just a few counts. The rearrangement links TRBV2 to TRBJ2-5; TRBD2 matches at 7 bases. Per the germline V gene, CDR1 is SNHLY and CDR2 is FYNNEI. This CDR3 region has 15 residues. The trim removed 5 bases at V and 4 bases at J, leaving 10 bases unmatched. CDR3: CASSPAWGRAETQYF. CDR3 bases: TGTGCCAGCAGTCCTGCTTGGGGGAGGGCAGAGACCCAGTACTTC.